Reported below is one T cell receptor beta chain. The sample is drawn from a study of T-cell reconstitution after alpha-beta-depleted transplantation in children. Preparation of the TCRbeta library used unique molecular identifiers. TCRdb re-called the PCR reads with MiXCR, one entry per CDR3 protein. The repertoire has 150,000 to 200,000 distinct CDR3 sequences, around 7% of them found once; the top ten carry around 3%. Germline V gene lookup returns CDR1 LNHNV and CDR2 YYDKDF (reference sequence). There are 15 residues in the CDR3. Losses at the gene ends were 3 bases for V and 6 bases for J; bases not matched to a gene: 5.

The sequence derives from a human donor who donated a stem cell graft to a child with Wiskott-Aldrich syndrome. The sample consisted of PBMCs from the stem cell graft donor, taken from the stem cell graft. The V call is TRBV15, the J call TRBJ2-2; 9 bases are a match to TRBD1. The DNA for the CDR3 is TGTGCCACCAGCAGGCGAGGACAGGGGTCCGGGGAGCTGTTTTTT. Its translation is CATSRRGQGSGELFF.